A selection of T cell receptor beta chains follows, all from one sample in a study of T cells in Graves' hyperthyroidism and ophthalmopathy. TCRdb called the multiplex PCR reads again in MiXCR, with one record for every CDR3 protein. The table lists about 420,000 distinct CDR3 sequences, about an eighth of them singletons, with about 5% in the top ten. The sequenced sample consisted of blood. The receptor source for this set is a woman younger than 30 with Graves' hyperthyroidism. CDR3s include the opening cysteine and the closing phenylalanine or tryptophan. Each record gives: D gene, clone size, J gene, V gene, CDR3 DNA, CDR3 protein. The D gene is left open where the match is weak. Rows may omit the clone size; those that give it use once, few, many or a size class.

D: TRBD1
size: .
J: TRBJ1-4
V: TRBV6-5
DNA: TGTGCCAGCAGTTTACAAGGACAGGGGGCTTTTGAAAAACTGTTTTTT
CDR3: CASSLQGQGAFEKLFF

D: .
size: many
J: TRBJ1-5
V: TRBV20-1
DNA: TGCAGTGCTAGTTTGGACTGGAATCAGCCCCAGCATTTT
CDR3: CSASLDWNQPQHF

D: TRBD1
size: many
J: TRBJ1-1
V: TRBV5-1
DNA: TGCGCCAGCAGCTTGGAACAGGGGGCCACTGAAGCTTTCTTT
CDR3: CASSLEQGATEAFF

D: .
size: .
J: TRBJ2-2
V: TRBV19
DNA: TGTGCCAGTAGTATAGGGGGCACCGGGGAGCTGTTTTTT
CDR3: CASSIGGTGELFF

D: TRBD2
size: .
J: TRBJ2-4
V: TRBV29-1
DNA: TGCAGCGTCAATAGACTAGCGGGAGCGCCTAATAACATTCAGTACTTC
CDR3: CSVNRLAGAPNNIQYF

D: TRBD2
size: few
J: TRBJ2-1
V: TRBV6-5
DNA: TGTGCCAGCAGTTACCTCCCAGCGGGAGGGTACAATGAGCAGTTCTTC
CDR3: CASSYLPAGGYNEQFF

D: .
size: few
J: TRBJ2-5
V: TRBV5-1
DNA: TGCGCCAGCAACAATCCCAGGGGACAAGAGACCCAGTACTTC
CDR3: CASNNPRGQETQYF

D: TRBD2
size: few
J: TRBJ2-7
V: TRBV10-3
DNA: TGTGCCACCAGTGAGCCCAGAGGAGCGGGAGCTTCCGAGCAGTACTTC
CDR3: CATSEPRGAGASEQYF

D: .
size: many
J: TRBJ1-1
V: TRBV11-2
DNA: TGTGCCAGCAGCCTTCTGGGGGGTTGGGTAGCTTTCTTT
CDR3: CASSLLGGWVAFF

D: .
size: many
J: TRBJ2-3
V: TRBV5-4
DNA: TGTGCCAGCAGCTTGGAGCAGCGCACAGATACGCAGTATTTT
CDR3: CASSLEQRTDTQYF

D: .
size: many
J: TRBJ2-7
V: TRBV11-2
DNA: TGTGCCAGCAGCCGGACAGACCCTGCCTCCTACGAGCAGTACTTC
CDR3: CASSRTDPASYEQYF

D: .
size: many
J: TRBJ2-5
V: TRBV15
DNA: TGTGCCACCAGCAGAGTTGACGGAGAGACCCAGTACTTC
CDR3: CATSRVDGETQYF

D: .
size: few
J: TRBJ1-3
V: TRBV11-2
DNA: TGTGCCAGCAGCCCGACAGGCACCCCTGGAAACACCATATATTTT
CDR3: CASSPTGTPGNTIYF

D: TRBD2
size: few
J: TRBJ2-1
V: TRBV4-1
DNA: TGCGCCAGCAGCCAACCACTAGCGGGACGATACAATGAGCAGTTCTTC
CDR3: CASSQPLAGRYNEQFF

D: TRBD1
size: many
J: TRBJ1-2
V: TRBV20-1
DNA: TGCAGTGCTTGGGACAGCGGAAACTATGGCTACACCTTC
CDR3: CSAWDSGNYGYTF

D: .
size: many
J: TRBJ2-7
V: TRBV5-1
DNA: TGCGCCAGCAGCTTTAGCGGACCGGGCTACGAGCAGTACTTC
CDR3: CASSFSGPGYEQYF

D: .
size: many
J: TRBJ2-1
V: TRBV6-2/TRBV6-3
DNA: TGTGCCAGCCAAAGTTTCTCCTACAATGAGCAGTTCTTC
CDR3: CASQSFSYNEQFF

D: TRBD2
size: many
J: TRBJ2-7
V: TRBV10-3
DNA: TGTGCCATCAGTGGGACTAGCGGGGGAACCTACGAGCAGTACTTC
CDR3: CAISGTSGGTYEQYF

D: .
size: .
J: TRBJ2-7
V: TRBV5-4
DNA: TGTGCCAGCAGTTCCCCCCGACAAGGTCATAACTACGAGCAGTACTTC
CDR3: CASSSPRQGHNYEQYF

D: .
size: many
J: TRBJ1-5
V: TRBV6-1
DNA: TGTGCCAGCAGTGAAACGGGCGCTCAGCCCCAGCATTTT
CDR3: CASSETGAQPQHF

D: TRBD2
size: .
J: TRBJ2-2
V: TRBV30
DNA: TGTGCCTGGAGTGTTGGTGAACTAGCGGGGACCGGGGAGCTGTTTTTT
CDR3: CAWSVGELAGTGELFF

D: .
size: few
J: TRBJ2-1
V: TRBV18
DNA: TGTGCCAGCTCCCCCTCGGGAGCGAACAATGAGCAGTTCTTC
CDR3: CASSPSGANNEQFF

D: .
size: few
J: TRBJ2-4
V: TRBV2
DNA: TGTGCCAGCCAGGAGGTCCTAGCCAAAAACATTCAGTACTTC
CDR3: CASQEVLAKNIQYF

D: .
size: .
J: TRBJ1-1
V: TRBV25-1
DNA: TGTGCCAGCGGTGAGTTAACAGTGAACACTGAAGCTTTCTTT
CDR3: CASGELTVNTEAFF

D: .
size: many
J: TRBJ2-7
V: TRBV7-2
DNA: TGTGCCAGCAGCAAGGACCCCTACGAGCAGTACTTC
CDR3: CASSKDPYEQYF

D: .
size: many
J: TRBJ1-3
V: TRBV11-3
DNA: TGTGCCAGCAGCTCGGACGGAAACACCATATATTTT
CDR3: CASSSDGNTIYF

D: .
size: many
J: TRBJ1-2
V: TRBV27
DNA: TGTGCCAGCAGTCCGCAGGGGCTCGGTGGCTACACCTTC
CDR3: CASSPQGLGGYTF

D: TRBD2
size: .
J: TRBJ2-1
V: TRBV14
DNA: TGTGCCAGCAGCCCCGGGACTAGCGGGAGGAGCTCCTACAATGAGCAGTTCTTC
CDR3: CASSPGTSGRSSYNEQFF

D: .
size: many
J: TRBJ2-5
V: TRBV11-2
DNA: TGTGCCAGCAGCTTATCTAGTTCTCCTACAGAGACCCAGTACTTC
CDR3: CASSLSSSPTETQYF

D: TRBD1
size: once
J: TRBJ2-1
V: TRBV7-8
DNA: TGTGCCAGCAGCCGCGGACAGGGTACCGAGTTCTTC
CDR3: CASSRGQGTEFF

D: TRBD1
size: many
J: TRBJ1-5
V: TRBV18
DNA: TGTGCCAGCTCGCCGACAGGGAACAGCAATCAGCCCCAGCATTTT
CDR3: CASSPTGNSNQPQHF

D: .
size: few
J: TRBJ2-3
V: TRBV5-4
DNA: TGTGCCAGCAGCTACCGGGACAACACAGATACGCAGTATTTT
CDR3: CASSYRDNTDTQYF

D: TRBD1
size: many
J: TRBJ1-5
V: TRBV19
DNA: TGTGCCAGTAGTCTCCAAGACAGGGGTCGCAATCAGCCCCAGCATTTT
CDR3: CASSLQDRGRNQPQHF

D: TRBD1
size: many
J: TRBJ2-1
V: TRBV5-1
DNA: TGTGCCAGCAGTGCGTCAGGGGGCTACAATGAGCAGTTCTTC
CDR3: CASSASGGYNEQFF

D: TRBD1
size: many
J: TRBJ1-1
V: TRBV20-1
DNA: TGCAGTGCTAGACCCAGGGGGCTGAACACTGAAGCTTTCTTT
CDR3: CSARPRGLNTEAFF

D: .
size: few
J: TRBJ1-3
V: TRBV7-3
DNA: TGTGCCAGCAGCCGTGGGGGGGGGGGCGCTTCTGGAAACACCATATATTTT
CDR3: CASSRGGGGASGNTIYF

D: .
size: many
J: TRBJ1-3
V: TRBV18
DNA: TGTGCCAGCTCACCCGTTGACCCCCCCAGAGGAAACACCATATATTTT
CDR3: CASSPVDPPRGNTIYF

D: TRBD2
size: many
J: TRBJ2-3
V: TRBV20-1
DNA: TGCAGTGCTTCAGGGGCATGGGCGGGAGGAGGGGATACGCAGTATTTT
CDR3: CSASGAWAGGGDTQYF

D: .
size: .
J: TRBJ1-2
V: TRBV10-1
DNA: TGCGCCAGCAGTCCCCCGGGTGTCAACTATGGCTACACCTTC
CDR3: CASSPPGVNYGYTF

D: .
size: .
J: TRBJ2-3
V: TRBV6-1
DNA: TGTGCCAGCAGTGAATTCGGTCGTTTTATCACAGATACGCAGTATTTT
CDR3: CASSEFGRFITDTQYF

D: .
size: once
J: TRBJ2-1
V: TRBV6-1
DNA: TGTGCCAGCAGTGTCTCTTATGGAGGACCATACAATGAGCAGTTCTTC
CDR3: CASSVSYGGPYNEQFF

D: .
size: .
J: TRBJ2-7
V: TRBV5-1
DNA: TGCGCCAGCAGCTTGGACAGAAACGAGCAGTACTTC
CDR3: CASSLDRNEQYF

D: TRBD1
size: few
J: TRBJ2-1
V: TRBV12-3/TRBV12-4
DNA: TGTGCCAGCTACTCTAGACAGGGCACCTACAATGAGCAGTTCTTC
CDR3: CASYSRQGTYNEQFF

D: TRBD2
size: .
J: TRBJ2-1
V: TRBV7-9
DNA: TGTGCCAGCAGCGACCCTCCTGGGGGGGTCGGTGAGCAGTTCTTC
CDR3: CASSDPPGGVGEQFF

D: .
size: .
J: TRBJ1-1
V: TRBV20-1
DNA: TGCAGTGCTAGAGAACAGAACACTGAAGCTTTCTTT
CDR3: CSAREQNTEAFF

D: .
size: few
J: TRBJ2-1
V: TRBV5-1
DNA: TGCGCCAGCAGCTTGGGGGATCGGGGATATGAGCAGTTCTTC
CDR3: CASSLGDRGYEQFF

D: .
size: .
J: TRBJ2-1
V: TRBV29-1
DNA: TGCAGCGTTGGACGGAAGCTCTCCTACAATGAGCAGTTCTTC
CDR3: CSVGRKLSYNEQFF

D: .
size: many
J: TRBJ1-1
V: TRBV29-1
DNA: TGCAGCGTTGAAGATAAAGGTCCGACCTCGGACACTGAAGCTTTCTTT
CDR3: CSVEDKGPTSDTEAFF

D: .
size: many
J: TRBJ2-5
V: TRBV2
DNA: TGTGCCAGCACCCTGCCCCTGGGGCGAGAGACCCAGTACTTC
CDR3: CASTLPLGRETQYF

D: .
size: many
J: TRBJ2-7
V: TRBV12-3/TRBV12-4
DNA: TGTGCCAGCAGCCTGGTGTACGAGGGCTACGAGCAGTACTTC
CDR3: CASSLVYEGYEQYF

D: .
size: many
J: TRBJ2-1
V: TRBV12-3/TRBV12-4
DNA: TGTGCCAGCAGCCCGCACGGGAGCTACTCCCACAATGAGCAGTTCTTC
CDR3: CASSPHGSYSHNEQFF

D: .
size: .
J: TRBJ2-3
V: TRBV3-1
DNA: TGTGCCAGCAGCCAAGAGAGGATAGCTAGGGCAGATACGCAGTATTTT
CDR3: CASSQERIARADTQYF

D: TRBD2
size: many
J: TRBJ2-3
V: TRBV6-1
DNA: TGTGCCAGCAGTCCCAGGCGCGGCGGGAGGGTGACAGATACGCAGTATTTT
CDR3: CASSPRRGGRVTDTQYF

D: .
size: .
J: TRBJ1-2
V: TRBV7-9
DNA: TGTGCCGGCAGCTTACAGGGCTCTAACTATGGCTACACCTTC
CDR3: CAGSLQGSNYGYTF

D: .
size: many
J: TRBJ2-3
V: TRBV20-1
DNA: TGCAGTGCTAGAGTGGCGGGAACTCGGCCAGATACGCAGTATTTT
CDR3: CSARVAGTRPDTQYF

D: .
size: many
J: TRBJ2-7
V: TRBV2
DNA: TGTGCCAGCAGTGAATCAGAGGAGCAGTACTTC
CDR3: CASSESEEQYF

D: TRBD1
size: .
J: TRBJ2-5
V: TRBV7-9
DNA: TGTGCCAGCAGGGACAGGTACAGGGAGACCCAGTACTTC
CDR3: CASRDRYRETQYF